These 16 T cell receptor beta chains came from one sample sequenced in a study of beta chain features in type 1 diabetes. The investigators reverse transcribed all of the isolated RNA, so they sequenced expressed TCRB transcripts. The method was immunoSEQ multiplex PCR; TCRdb's version includes in-frame clones alone and lacks a portion of them. The sample includes 250,000 or so clones, around 13% seen only once; the top ten take 0.015% to 0.02%. No antigens are known for them. Study-wide results and limits: A moderate, significant TCRB CDR3 shortening appeared in type 1 diabetes across four CD4+ subsets.

Sequencing was done on a sample of naive CD4+ T cells from blood. The receptors were gathered from a man aged 30 to 45 with type 1 diabetes.

This chain uses TRBV5-4 with TRBJ2-5; 9 nucleotides match TRBD1. CDR3 length: 14 residues. V trimming: 3 bases; J trimming: 9 bases; junction bases outside the gene matches: 9. The germline CDR1 and CDR2 sequences are SGHNT and YYREEE (reference sequence). The CDR3 is CASSSDRGYGAQYF. The CDR3 region has the DNA TGTGCCAGCAGCTCGGACAGGGGTTACGGGGCCCAGTACTTC.

This clone was seen a handful of times. This chain joins TRBV13 and TRBJ1-1; TRBD1 aligns across 9 bases. J lost 0 bases, V lost 6 bases, and 14 bases had no gene match. Germline V CDR1 and CDR2: PRHDT, FYEKMQ (reference sequence). The CDR3 loop spans 18 amino acids. The CDR3 protein is CASSFIPGQGFMNTEAFF. The CDR3 DNA sequence: TGTGCCAGCAGTTTCATTCCGGGACAGGGTTTTATGAACACTGAAGCTTTCTTT.

The chain carries TRBV18 and TRBJ2-5; a weak D match, TRBD2 (6 bases). CDR1 is KGHSH, CDR2 LQKENI, per germline. Trimming pared 4 bases from V and 3 bases from J, leaving 18 bases between. CDR3 size: 16 residues. The CDR3 bases are TGTGCCAGCTCACGATTTGATAGCGGCCCCGAAGAGACCCAGTACTTC. It translates to CASSRFDSGPEETQYF.

This chain joins TRBV19 and TRBJ2-2, with TRBD1 identical over 9 bases. The CDR3 extends over 15 amino acids. CDR1 is LNHDA and CDR2 is SQIVND in the germline V gene (reference sequence). The V and J ends lost 7 bases and 3 bases, in that order; junction bases with no gene match: 6. The CDR3 sequence: CASNTGQGHTGELFF. As DNA, the CDR3 is TGTGCCAGTAACACCGGACAGGGGCACACCGGGGAGCTGTTTTTT.

This clone has just a few counts. The rearrangement links TRBV9 to TRBJ1-1; D unresolved. The V end lost 4 bases, the J end lost 3 bases, and 16 bases lay between the germline ends. The V gene's germline CDR1 is SGDLS and CDR2 YYNGEE. The CDR3 runs 15 residues. For the CDR3, the DNA is TGTGCCAGCAGCCCAAAGCGAGGGAGTCACACTGAAGCTTTCTTT. As protein: CASSPKRGSHTEAFF. The variable domain in full, with the rest retrieved from reference TRBV9 and TRBJ1-1, is DSGVTQTPKHLITATGQRVTLRCSPRSGDLSVYWYQQSLDQGLQFLIQYYNGEERAKGNILERFSAQQFPDLHSELNLSSLELGDSALYFCASSPKRGSHTEAFFGQGTRLTVV.

This clone came up a few times. The rearrangement links TRBV6-5 to TRBJ2-1, with TRBD2 identical over 11 bases. In germline, CDR1 is MNHEY, CDR2 SVGAGI. The V and J ends lost 4 bases and 7 bases, in that order; junction bases with no gene match: 9. The CDR3 has 16 residues. The CDR3 region has the DNA TGTGCCAGCAGTTCCTTTAGCGGGAGGGCCGATAATGAGCAGTTCTTC. Residues: CASSSFSGRADNEQFF.

The chain recombines TRBV5-1 with TRBJ1-4; tentatively, D is TRBD1 (6 bases). The germline V gene has CDR1 SGHRS and CDR2 YFSETQ. The CDR3 length is 14 residues. Trimming cost V 5 bases and J 0 bases, with 8 bases left between them. CDR3 loop: CASRGGATNEKLFF. The DNA of the CDR3 is TGCGCCAGCAGAGGGGGAGCAACTAATGAAAAACTGTTTTTT. The full variable domain, with the rest looked up from reference TRBV5-1 and TRBJ1-4, is KAGVTQTPRYLIKTRGQQVTLSCSPISGHRSVSWYQQTPGQGLQFLFEYFSETQRNKGNFPGRFSGRQFSNSRSEMNVSTLELGDSALYLCASRGGATNEKLFFGSGTQLSVL.

Comment on this clone: Other nucleotide sequences in the sample specify the same CDR3. The rearrangement uses TRBV5-4 and TRBJ2-3; 7 bases line up with TRBD2. The CDR3 length is 15 residues. V lost 0 bases to trimming and J lost 0 bases; unmatched junction nucleotides: 1. Germline CDR1 SGHNT, CDR2 YYREEE (reference sequence). This CDR3 reads CASSLGGSSTDTQYF. The CDR3 DNA sequence: TGTGCCAGCAGCTTGGGCGGGAGCAGCACAGATACGCAGTATTTT.

This clone was recorded a few times. The chain combines TRBV9 with TRBJ2-1; 10 bases fit TRBD2. J was trimmed by 1 base and V by 4 bases; bases with no gene match: 2. CDR1 SGDLS and CDR2 YYNGEE come from the germline V gene. CDR3 length: 15 residues. This CDR3 reads CASSTGLASYNEQFF. CDR3 DNA sequence: TGTGCCAGCAGCACGGGACTAGCGTCCTACAATGAGCAGTTCTTC.

This chain connects TRBV6-6 to TRBJ1-1; 7 nucleotides align to TRBD1. V lost 6 bases, J lost 5 bases, and 3 bases stayed unmatched. The CDR3 is 12 amino acids. Germline V lookup: CDR1 MNHNY, CDR2 SVGAGI (reference sequence). The CDR3 nucleotides read TGTGCCAGCAGAGAACAGGGGACTGAAGCTTTCTTT. Its protein is CASREQGTEAFF.

This sequence joins TRBV18 and TRBJ1-6; 7 bases agree with TRBD1. With V trimmed by 2 bases and J by 9 bases, 7 bases remained unmatched. CDR1 and CDR2 from the germline V gene are KGHSH and LQKENI. The CDR3 has 15 amino acids. The DNA for the CDR3 is TGTGCCAGCTCACCATATGAGGGGGCAGGTTCACCCCTCCACTTT. Amino acids: CASSPYEGAGSPLHF.

This clone was recorded a few times. In DNA, the CDR3 is TGTGCCAGCACCCCGGGACTAGCAAGTGAGCAGTTCTTC. The encoded protein is CASTPGLASEQFF. The chain has TRBV27 and TRBJ2-1, with 9 nucleotides matching TRBD2. CDR3 length: 13 amino acids. Germline CDR1 is MNHEY and CDR2 is SMNVEV (reference sequence). The V and J ends lost 7 bases and 9 bases, in that order; junction bases with no gene match: 7.

This clone has only a few counts. The V call is TRBV29-1, the J call TRBJ2-1, with 9 nucleotides matching TRBD2. V lost 7 bases and J lost 7; bases outside the gene matches: 11. The V gene's germline CDR1 is SQVTM and CDR2 ANQGSEA. The CDR3 loop spans 14 amino acids. CDR3: CSARAAGGRNEQFF. The CDR3 DNA sequence: TGCAGCGCCCGAGCGGCGGGAGGGCGAAATGAGCAGTTCTTC.

Worth noting for this clone: Other DNA variants within this sample encode the same CDR3. The chain couples TRBV5-1 to TRBJ2-5, with a possible D match to TRBD1 (6 bases). CDR3 length equals 14 residues. Germline values: CDR1 SGHRS, CDR2 YFSETQ. V was cut by 0 bases and J by 2 bases, with 8 bases left in between. DNA for the CDR3: TGCGCCAGCAGCTTGGAAGGGGGACAAGAGACCCAGTACTTC. Translated: CASSLEGGQETQYF. The variable domain in full, with the rest retrieved from reference TRBV5-1 and TRBJ2-5, is KAGVTQTPRYLIKTRGQQVTLSCSPISGHRSVSWYQQTPGQGLQFLFEYFSETQRNKGNFPGRFSGRQFSNSRSEMNVSTLELGDSALYLCASSLEGGQETQYFGPGTRLLVL.

This chain joins TRBV11-2 and TRBJ2-3, with a possible D match to TRBD2 (6 bases). The CDR3 length is 15 residues. The ends were cut back, 3 bases at V and 11 bases at J, with 21 bases in the middle. Germline values: CDR1 SGHAT, CDR2 FQNNGV. This chain's CDR3 is CASSFSGRERVGQYF. The CDR3 DNA reads as TGTGCCAGCAGCTTCTCCGGAAGGGAGCGGGTCGGGCAGTATTTT.

This clone has just a few counts. V is TRBV5-1 and J is TRBJ1-2; D unresolved. CDR3 length equals 14 residues. Germline V gene lookup returns CDR1 SGHRS and CDR2 YFSETQ. V lost 5 bases, J lost 4 bases, and 15 bases lay in between. CDR3 protein: CASSTEISSYGYTF. CDR3 nucleotides: TGCGCCAGCAGTACCGAAATAAGTAGCTATGGCTACACCTTC.